A selection of T cell receptor beta chains follows, all from one sample in a study of blood T cells in healthy people across ages. One entry per CDR3 protein results from TCRdb running MiXCR on the 5' RACE reads. The top ten hold 7% to 9.5% of the sample, which has some 1.4 million distinct CDR3 sequences, 35% to 45% seen once. The sequencing sample was made of blood. The source is a woman between 18 and 30 years old in good health. The CDR3 runs from the conserved cysteine through the conserved F or W. Each record gives: D gene, clone size, V gene, J gene, CDR3 DNA, CDR3 protein. A D gene is named only where the DNA matches it firmly. Part of the rows lack a size; the others show once, few, many or a class for expanded clones.

>-|-|TRBV20-1|TRBJ1-6
TGCAGTGCTAGCCGGGGCCTCAATTCACCCCTCCACTTT
CSASRGLNSPLHF
>-|-|TRBV12-3/TRBV12-4|TRBJ1-5
TGTGCCAGCAGTTCCCACCAGGGTAGAGGTCAGCCCCAGCATTTT
CASSSHQGRGQPQHF
>-|few|TRBV9|TRBJ2-1
TGTGCCAGCAGCGTAGAATGGGGCAGCTACAATGAGCAGTTCTTC
CASSVEWGSYNEQFF
>TRBD2|-|TRBV20-1|TRBJ2-3
TGCAGTGCTAGTTCGCGAGCGGGAGCAGATACGCAGTATTTT
CSASSRAGADTQYF
>TRBD2|-|TRBV20-1|TRBJ2-7
TGCAGTGCTAGAGTGCTAGCGGGAGGCCAAATCTTTCAGTACTTC
CSARVLAGGQIFQYF
>TRBD2|-|TRBV20-1|TRBJ2-3
TGCAGTGCCCCGGGACTAGCGGGGGAGTCAACTGTTACAGATACGCAGTATTTT
CSAPGLAGESTVTDTQYF
>TRBD2|-|TRBV9|TRBJ2-7
TGTGCCAGCAGCCCCGGCGTAGCGGGTGGCTACGAGCAGTACTTC
CASSPGVAGGYEQYF
>-|-|TRBV2|TRBJ2-3
TGTGCCAGCGGGGGGACTTATAGCACAGATACGCAGTATTTT
CASGGTYSTDTQYF
>TRBD2|few|TRBV6-6|TRBJ2-5
TGTGCCAGCAGTTATCGACTAGCGGGACGGGAGACCCAGTACTTC
CASSYRLAGRETQYF
>-|-|TRBV2|TRBJ1-1
TGTGCCCTAATCGAAGGAGGAGAAACTGAAGCTTTCTTT
CALIEGGETEAFF
>-|few|TRBV7-9|TRBJ2-6
TGTGCCAGCGCCCCGTCTTCGTCTGGGGCCAACGTCCTGACTTTC
CASAPSSSGANVLTF
>-|-|TRBV12-3/TRBV12-4|TRBJ2-1
TGTGCCAGCAGCTCCCGACAGAGCTCCTACAATGAGCAGTTCTTC
CASSSRQSSYNEQFF
>-|-|TRBV20-1|TRBJ2-4
TGCAGTGCTCCTAGCCAAGCCAAAAACATTCAGTACTTC
CSAPSQAKNIQYF
>-|-|TRBV3-1|TRBJ2-4
TGTGCCAGCAGCCAAGAGATCTCCTACGAGCTGTACTTC
CASSQEISYELYF
>-|-|TRBV6-5|TRBJ1-2
TGTGCCAGCCCAAAAAATCAAGGCTACACCTTC
CASPKNQGYTF
>TRBD1|-|TRBV6-5|TRBJ1-1
TGTGCCAGCACGGACCGGGACAGGGGGCCTGAAGCTTTCTTT
CASTDRDRGPEAFF
>TRBD1|-|TRBV20-1|TRBJ2-5
TGCAGTGCTTTTTCCCAAGTAGAGAACCGGGACAGGGGGCCCGAGGAGACCCAGTACTTC
CSAFSQVENRDRGPEETQYF
>-|-|TRBV5-4|TRBJ2-3
TGTGCCAGCAGCCTAAATTGGAGGGGAACAGATACGCAGTATTTT
CASSLNWRGTDTQYF
>TRBD1|-|TRBV27|TRBJ2-1
TGTGCCAGCAGTTTAGAGGGGACAGGGTTCGATGAGCAGTTCTTC
CASSLEGTGFDEQFF
>TRBD1|few|TRBV28|TRBJ2-5
TGTGCCAGCAGTTTAACGGGACAGGGTGCACAAGAGACCCAGTACTTC
CASSLTGQGAQETQYF
>-|-|TRBV12-3/TRBV12-4|TRBJ2-4
TGTGCCAGCAGTTGGTCGGGAAAAAGCGCCATTCAGTACTTC
CASSWSGKSAIQYF
>TRBD1|-|TRBV6-1|TRBJ2-7
TGTGCCAGCAGATTGGGACAGGGGGCCTACGAGCAGTACTTC
CASRLGQGAYEQYF
>-|-|TRBV21-1|TRBJ2-7
TGTGCCAGCAGCAGACGGGACCCCACCGGGAAACCGGGAATCTGCGAGCAGTACTTC
CASSRRDPTGKPGICEQYF
>TRBD1|many|TRBV25-1|TRBJ2-7
TGTGCCAGCAGTGAGAACACCGGGACAGGGACCCCCTACGAGCAGTACTTC
CASSENTGTGTPYEQYF
>TRBD2|few|TRBV12-3/TRBV12-4|TRBJ2-1
TGTGCCAGCAGGCGGGAGAGGTACGGTGAGCAGTTCTTC
CASRRERYGEQFF
>TRBD2|-|TRBV6-5|TRBJ2-3
TGTGCCAGCAGTTACTCCGGCGGGAGGGTGGGAACAGATACGCAGTATTTT
CASSYSGGRVGTDTQYF
>TRBD2|-|TRBV7-9|TRBJ2-7
TGTGCCAGCAGCTCCACTAGCGGGATTCACAATGAGCAGTACTTC
CASSSTSGIHNEQYF
>-|-|TRBV7-6|TRBJ1-1
TGTGCCAGCAGCGCCCGGGAGATGATGAACACTGAAGCTTTCTTT
CASSAREMMNTEAFF
>TRBD1|-|TRBV28|TRBJ1-5
TGTGCCAGCAGGCAGGGGGGTGAGGGTCAGCCCCAGCATTTT
CASRQGGEGQPQHF
>-|many|TRBV29-1|TRBJ1-1
TGCAGCGAGACCAGGGGGAACACTGAAGCTTTCTTT
CSETRGNTEAFF
>TRBD2|-|TRBV20-1|TRBJ2-7
TGCAGTGCTGAAACCCCTAGCGGGAATTCGCGGGATGGCGAGCAGTACTTC
CSAETPSGNSRDGEQYF
>TRBD2|few|TRBV28|TRBJ2-7
TGTGCCAGCAACTTAGGGGCTAGCGGGAGCCACGAGCAGTACTTC
CASNLGASGSHEQYF
>-|few|TRBV12-3/TRBV12-4|TRBJ2-7
TGTGCCAGCAGGGGGGCCCACTACGAGCAGTACTTC
CASRGAHYEQYF
>-|-|TRBV2|TRBJ1-6
TGTGCCAGCAGGATCCGAGGTTCCCTCCACTTT
CASRIRGSLHF
>TRBD1|-|TRBV7-9|TRBJ2-7
TGTGCCAGCAGCATATACGGGACAGACAAAGGCTACGAGCAGTACTTC
CASSIYGTDKGYEQYF
>TRBD2|many|TRBV12-3/TRBV12-4|TRBJ2-7
TGTGCCAGCAGTCCTCCCAGCGGGAGTGACGAGCAGTACTTC
CASSPPSGSDEQYF
>TRBD2|few|TRBV20-1|TRBJ2-1
TGCAGTGCTAGAGGACTAGCGGGAGGGCTTCGCTCCTACAATGAGCAGTTCTTC
CSARGLAGGLRSYNEQFF
>TRBD2|few|TRBV6-1|TRBJ2-3
TGTGCCAGCAGTGAGGGGGGGAGAAGGGTCCCCACAGATACGCAGTATTTT
CASSEGGRRVPTDTQYF
>TRBD1|-|TRBV15|TRBJ1-5
TGTGCCACCAGCAGTCTATACAGGGGTCGTAGGCAGCCCCAGCATTTT
CATSSLYRGRRQPQHF
>TRBD2|few|TRBV15|TRBJ2-1
TGTGCCACCAGCGGGCAGCCGGGAGGGTCTTTCAATGAGCAGTTCTTC
CATSGQPGGSFNEQFF
>TRBD1|few|TRBV6-6|TRBJ1-2
TGTGCCAGCGGGGAGCAGGGGGGTGGCTACACCTTC
CASGEQGGGYTF
>TRBD1|-|TRBV28|TRBJ2-5
TGTGCCAGCAGTTTAGGTGGGTGGACAGGACAAGAGACCCAGTACTTC
CASSLGGWTGQETQYF